A single sample is the source of the 26 T cell receptor beta chains below, sequenced in a study of blood T cell repertoires in COVID-19. Here immunoSEQ multiplex PCR was the method, and the copy in TCRdb shows in-frame clones only, minus some. The table records around 150,000 clones, roughly four fifths of them present only once. The material sequenced was peripheral blood. The origin of the receptors is a woman aged 80 or over with active or convalescent COVID-19.

The J gene is TRBJ1-6, the V gene TRBV19, with 9 bases matching TRBD1. The trim removed 7 bases at V and 0 bases at J, leaving 10 bases unmatched. The CDR3 is 18 residues long. Germline-derived CDR1 and CDR2 are LNHDA and SQIVND (reference sequence). In DNA form, the CDR3 reads TGTGCCAGTATGGGGACAGGGACAGTACCCTCCTATAATTCACCCCTCCACTTT. This translates into CASMGTGTVPSYNSPLHF.

The gene calls are TRBV6-5 and TRBJ2-7; D is perhaps TRBD1 (7 bases). The CDR3 covers 14 residues. Trimming shortened V by 5 bases and J by 7 bases, and 18 bases separated the two germline ends. CDR1 and CDR2 (germline): MNHEY, SVGAGI. CDR3 region: CASSRLGGAGEQYF. The CDR3 bases are TGTGCCAGCAGTCGCCTAGGGGGCGCGGGGGAGCAGTACTTC.

This chain links TRBV5-1 with TRBJ1-1; tentatively, D is TRBD1 (5 bases). The CDR3 runs 14 residues. The V end lost 0 bases, the J end lost 4 bases, and 10 bases lay between the germline ends. CDR1 and CDR2 (germline): SGHRS, YFSETQ. CDR3 coding DNA: TGCGCCAGCAGCTTGGGGACGCAGGGCACTGAAGCTTTCTTT. This gives the protein CASSLGTQGTEAFF.

CDR3 nucleotides: TGTGCCAGCAGTGTATTCGTAAACACTGAAGCTTTCTTT. This gives the protein CASSVFVNTEAFF. The V call is TRBV2, the J call TRBJ1-1, with D uncertain. Per the germline V gene, CDR1 is SNHLY and CDR2 is FYNNEI. This CDR3 is 13 amino acids long. The V end was cut by 4 bases, the J end by 2 bases, with 8 bases between.

The V call is TRBV5-1, the J call TRBJ2-7; tentative D call: TRBD1 (5 bases). The germline V gene encodes CDR1 SGHRS and CDR2 YFSETQ. Trimming cost V 1 base and J 2 bases, with 13 bases left between them. The CDR3 sequence is 15 residues long. The CDR3 loop is CASSLLGLQTYEQYF. CDR3 DNA: TGCGCCAGCAGCTTGTTGGGGCTACAAACCTACGAGCAGTACTTC.

J is TRBJ1-1 and V is TRBV6-5; TRBD1 might be the D (5 bases). The CDR3 loop spans 13 amino acids. Germline V gene data show CDR1 as MNHEY and CDR2 as SVGAGI. V shed 8 bases and J shed 7 bases, with 17 bases lying between them. In DNA form, the CDR3 reads TGTGCCAGCGGAGACAGCATGAATCTTGAAGCTTTCTTT. Residues: CASGDSMNLEAFF.

The chain joins TRBV18 to TRBJ2-6; D is perhaps TRBD2 (5 bases). Germline V lookup: CDR1 KGHSH, CDR2 LQKENI. The ends were cut back, 3 bases at V and 2 bases at J, with 14 bases in the middle. The CDR3 loop spans 17 amino acids. CDR3 coding DNA: TGTGCCAGCTCACCGAGCGTTGCGAGGGCTGGGGCCAACGTCCTGACTTTC. Translated: CASSPSVARAGANVLTF.

The genes are TRBV3-1 (or the pseudogene TRBV3-2) and TRBJ2-7; 11 positions match TRBD1. The CDR3 runs to 16 residues. V shed 2 bases and J 3 bases; nucleotides not matched to a gene: 6. Germline values: CDR1 LGHDT, CDR2 YNNKEL (reference sequence). CDR3 region: CASSQPIGTGGYEQYF. The CDR3 DNA reads as TGTGCCAGCAGCCAACCCATCGGGACAGGGGGCTACGAGCAGTACTTC.

This chain joins TRBV6-5 and TRBJ2-3; TRBD2 matches at 10 bases. With V trimmed by 6 bases and J by 6 bases, 9 bases remained unmatched. The CDR3 is 15 amino acids. In germline, CDR1 is MNHEY, CDR2 SVGAGI. The CDR3 DNA reads TGTGCCAGCAGGAAGTCTAGCGGGGGATGGGATACGCAGTATTTT. This gives the protein CASRKSSGGWDTQYF.

The chain combines TRBV6-1 with TRBJ1-1, with a possible D match to TRBD1 (5 bases). The V gene's germline CDR1 is MNHNS and CDR2 SASEGT. The CDR3 is 13 amino acids. Trimming cost V 1 base and J 6 bases, with 9 bases left between them. The CDR3 nucleotides are TGTGCCAGCAGTGAAGGTTGGGGCGCTGAAGCTTTCTTT. Its protein is CASSEGWGAEAFF.

This chain joins TRBV9 and TRBJ2-2; 12 bases match TRBD1. J was trimmed by 5 bases and V by 0 bases; bases with no gene match: 5. The CDR3 loop spans 17 amino acids. In germline, CDR1 is SGDLS, CDR2 YYNGEE. The CDR3 reads CASSVGGQGARTGELFF. As DNA, the CDR3 is TGTGCCAGCAGCGTAGGGGGACAGGGGGCTAGAACCGGGGAGCTGTTTTTT.

V is TRBV25-1 and J is TRBJ2-2; D gene uncertain. Looked up from germline, CDR1 is MGHDK and CDR2 is SYGVNS. Trimming stripped 4 bases from V and 6 bases from J, with 6 bases between. The CDR3 covers 12 residues. The CDR3 spells CASSAGSGELFF. The CDR3 nucleotides read TGTGCCAGCAGTGCAGGCTCCGGGGAGCTGTTTTTT.

This chain uses TRBV7-2 with TRBJ2-7, with 12 bases matching TRBD2. V lost 2 bases, J lost 4 bases, and 12 bases stayed unmatched. In germline, CDR1 is SGHTA, CDR2 FQGNSA. The CDR3 sequence is 18 residues long. The DNA for the CDR3 is TGTGCCAGCAGCTTACCCACTAGCGGGGGGACCTCCATGTACGAGCAGTACTTC. Protein sequence: CASSLPTSGGTSMYEQYF.

This chain connects TRBV27 to TRBJ1-2; weak D call: TRBD1 (5 bases). CDR1 and CDR2 from the germline V gene are MNHEY and SMNVEV (reference sequence). V was clipped by 2 bases and J by 8 bases, with 12 bases between them. CDR3 length: 13 residues. As DNA, the CDR3 is TGTGCCAGCAGTTTACTCGGCGGGGACGGCTACACCTTC. This sequence encodes CASSLLGGDGYTF.

This chain links TRBV6-2 or TRBV6-3 with TRBJ1-5, with D perhaps TRBD1 (6 bases). Germline loops: CDR1 MNHEY, CDR2 SVGEGT. The CDR3 sequence is 19 residues long. With 0 bases removed from V and 2 bases from J, the gap between germline ends came to 20 bases. DNA of the CDR3: TGTGCCAGCAGTTACTCGACAGATCCAGGGGTTTACGGCAATCAGCCCCAGCATTTT. Translation gives CASSYSTDPGVYGNQPQHF.

The chain is built from TRBV5-4 and TRBJ2-5; 7 bases fit TRBD2. Unmatched junction bases numbered 6, after V lost 0 bases and J lost 4 bases. CDR1 is SGHNT, CDR2 YYREEE, per germline (reference sequence). The CDR3 totals 15 residues. The CDR3 loop reads CASSLDAGVVETQYF. The CDR3 region has the DNA TGTGCCAGCAGCTTGGACGCGGGGGTTGTAGAGACCCAGTACTTC. The whole variable domain, remainder taken from reference TRBV5-4 and TRBJ2-5, is ETGVTQSPTHLIKTRGQQVTLRCSSQSGHNTVSWYQQALGQGPQFIFQYYREEENGRGNFPPRFSGLQFPNYSSELNVNALELDDSALYLCASSLDAGVVETQYFGPGTRLLVL.

V is TRBV5-4 and J is TRBJ2-2; D is unresolved. This CDR3 region has 14 residues. V gave up 0 bases and J gave up 9 bases, with 12 bases separating them. Per the germline V gene, CDR1 is SGHNT and CDR2 is YYREEE (reference sequence). DNA for the CDR3: TGTGCCAGCAGCTTGGAGACAAGGCCCAGGGAGCTGTTTTTT. This codes for CASSLETRPRELFF.

The V and J genes are TRBV6-4 and TRBJ1-4; 7 bases are a match to TRBD1. Trimming cost V 3 bases and J 0 bases; bases outside gene matches: 7. The CDR3 covers 17 residues. The germline CDR1 and CDR2 sequences are MRHNA and SNTAGT. CDR3 DNA sequence: TGTGCCAGCAGTGAGGGGGGACAGCGCCCAACTAATGAAAAACTGTTTTTT. It translates to CASSEGGQRPTNEKLFF.

V and J are TRBV4-2 and TRBJ2-1; 11 positions agree with TRBD2. This CDR3 region has 16 residues. CDR1 is LGHNA and CDR2 is YNFKEQ in the germline V gene. The J segment lost 7 bases and the V segment lost 4 bases, leaving 9 bases of the junction unmatched. For the CDR3, the DNA is TGTGCCAGCAGCCCGTATCTAGCGGGGGGCCTTAATGAGCAGTTCTTC. Translation: CASSPYLAGGLNEQFF.

This chain uses TRBV4-3 with TRBJ1-2; unclear D gene. CDR1 is LGHNA, CDR2 YSLEER, per germline. The CDR3 extends over 14 amino acids. V gave up 3 bases and J gave up 8 bases, with 16 bases separating them. CDR3: CASSQIRQSLGYTF. Here the CDR3 DNA reads TGCGCCAGCAGCCAGATAAGACAATCTCTCGGCTACACCTTC.

This clone has just one count. The junction departs from germline at one end; a sequencing error may be responsible. The rearrangement uses TRBV13 and TRBJ2-7, with 11 bases aligning to TRBD2. The CDR3 is 14 residues long. Germline V gene data show CDR1 as PRHDT and CDR2 as FYEKMQ (reference sequence). The CDR3 sequence: CASRLAGGLSEQYF. The CDR3 nucleotides are TGTGCCAGCAGATTAGCGGGGGGGCTCTCGGAGCAGTACTTC.

This rearrangement joins TRBV25-1 to TRBJ1-1; TRBD1 is a possible D gene (6 bases). Germline V gene lookup returns CDR1 MGHDK and CDR2 SYGVNS. V lost 8 bases and J 0 bases, leaving 16 bases between the germline ends. CDR3 length: 15 amino acids. CDR3 bases: TGTGCCAGCCGAACCCCCGGACAGTTGAACACTGAAGCTTTCTTT. Translation: CASRTPGQLNTEAFF.

The V gene is TRBV5-1, the J gene TRBJ1-3; D perhaps matches TRBD1 (5 bases). The germline V and J ends were trimmed by 2 bases and 0 bases, with 9 bases remaining between them. Germline CDR1 reads SGHRS; CDR2 reads YFSETQ. This CDR3 is 15 amino acids long. The CDR3 nucleotides read TGCGCCAGCAGCTTAGTTGGGGCCTCTGGAAACACCATATATTTT. Its translation is CASSLVGASGNTIYF. Looking up the rest from reference TRBV5-1 and TRBJ1-3 gives the full variable domain: KAGVTQTPRYLIKTRGQQVTLSCSPISGHRSVSWYQQTPGQGLQFLFEYFSETQRNKGNFPGRFSGRQFSNSRSEMNVSTLELGDSALYLCASSLVGASGNTIYFGEGSWLTVV.

The rearrangement joins TRBV19 to TRBJ1-4, with D possibly matching TRBD1 (6 bases). Trimming cost V 6 bases and J 7 bases, with 15 bases left between them. Germline loops: CDR1 LNHDA, CDR2 SQIVND (reference sequence). This CDR3 is built from 14 residues. The CDR3 sequence is CASRAAGAGEKLFF. CDR3 nucleotide sequence: TGTGCCAGTAGGGCAGCAGGGGCCGGTGAAAAACTGTTTTTT.

This clone was detected a few times. This rearrangement joins TRBV6-2 or TRBV6-3 to TRBJ1-2; 7 nucleotides agree with TRBD1. This CDR3 comprises 13 residues. Looked up from germline, CDR1 is MNHEY and CDR2 is SVGEGT. The V gene end was trimmed by 6 bases and the J gene end by 4 bases; junction bases not matched to a gene: 5. CDR3 bases: TGTGCCAGCAGCCCGGACAGGATCTATGGCTACACCTTC. Protein product: CASSPDRIYGYTF.

The CDR3 spells CASSPGLQETQYF. The CDR3 DNA sequence: TGTGCCAGTAGTCCTGGACTTCAAGAGACCCAGTACTTC. The V call is TRBV19, the J call TRBJ2-5, with D tentatively TRBD2 (5 bases). This CDR3 has 13 residues. Trimming pared 5 bases from V and 2 bases from J, leaving 9 bases between. Germline loops: CDR1 LNHDA, CDR2 SQIVND (reference sequence). Variable domain in full (rest from reference TRBV19 and TRBJ2-5): DGGITQSPKYLFRKEGQNVTLSCEQNLNHDAMYWYRQDPGQGLRLIYYSQIVNDFQKGDIAEGYSVSREKKESFPLTVTSAQKNPTAFYLCASSPGLQETQYFGPGTRLLVL.